Included here is one T cell receptor beta chain sequence, with context. The germline V and J ends were trimmed by 9 bases and 4 bases, with 9 bases remaining between them. This CDR3 region has 12 residues. CDR1 is KGHDR and CDR2 is SFDVKD in the germline V gene. Source study methods: Researchers report that nucleated cell counts were estimated from reference gene primer amplification. Sequencing was performed with immunoSEQ multiplex PCR; in TCRdb, only in-frame clones are kept and a portion is missing. V and J calls and clone size are copied from that table; D and trimming were computed from the DNA. The repertoire includes about 230,000 clones, 70% to 90% of them detected once, and 2.6% sits in the top ten. This entry belongs to a study of blood T cell repertoires in COVID-19. Study-level information: Specimens from acute and convalescent COVID-19 originated in the United States, Italy and Spain. PBMCs, B-cell-depleted T cells, or T cells provided the cDNA or gDNA that made up the material.

This clonotype originated in a woman aged 70-85 years with active or convalescent COVID-19. Sequences were obtained from peripheral blood. The V gene is TRBV24-1, the J gene TRBJ1-3; D possibly corresponds to TRBD1 (5 bases). CDR3 DNA: TGTGCCACCTCGACAGAAGGAAACACCATATATTTT. Its translation is CATSTEGNTIYF.